The following is a T cell receptor beta chain sequence with its context. This clonotype is classified as medium-sized (0.01 to 0.1%). Its specific antigen is unknown. No quality values exist for individual bases; no much larger clone is one base distant. The V end gives up 2 bases and the J end 5 bases, leaving 9 bases in the junction not matched to a gene. The germline V gene provides CDR1 MDHEN and CDR2 SYDVKM. Reading from cysteine to phenylalanine, the CDR3 counts 17 amino acids. The entry retains the CDR3 DNA only, 51 bases that are in frame from base 1. This was a case-control study nested in a cohort of healthcare workers in London, UK, who had nasopharyngeal swab PCR tests and blood samples taken every week. Healthcare workers were recruited between 23 and 31 March 2020, during the week of the UK lockdown, and were followed weekly for up to roughly 15 weeks. The source of the sample is a study of early T cells in non-severe SARS-CoV-2 infection (dated by TCRdb to the early 2020s). About the investigation overall: Because TCR sequencing was done on bulk RNA from unsorted whole blood, the alpha and beta chains could not be paired. On the study overall, not on this receptor specifically: VDJdb matching was skewed toward anti-spike CD8 responses and likely underestimated virus-specific expansions by missing private and CD4 specificities.

The library was prepared using 5' RACE. TCRdb shows the sequencer as NextSeq 500. To correct for sequencing error and PCR bias, the TCR library protocol tagged individual cDNA molecules with unique molecular identifiers. Both TCR alpha and beta chains were sequenced, and tight co-correlation was observed between alpha and beta sequence abundances in each sample. For the original study's pipeline: Decombinator V4 was used to perform V gene, J gene and CDR3 annotation of TCR sequences. TCRs were defined as expanded if a significant change between any two time points was detected under a Poisson model with p below 0.0001. Abundances of TCRs were expressed as counts per million after normalisation to the total number of TCRs sequenced in each sample. MAIT TCRs were defined by TRAV1-2 paired with TRAJ12, TRAJ20 or TRAJ33, and iNKT TCRs by TRAV10 paired with TRAJ18. VDJdb, accessed 1 November 2021, was searched for CMV, EBV and SARS-CoV-2 annotated TCRs, excluding TCRs annotated for multiple antigens. TCRdb cleaned the public reads at Q25 with fastp, built clones with MiXCR and kept in-frame beta chains. Entries are consolidated by CDR3 protein sequence, retaining the most common genes and DNA. It is TCRdb's table, rather than the study itself, that gives the V and J calls and clone size. Present in this sample are 32,000 or so distinct CDR3 sequences, about 6.2% of which were seen just once. Together, the top ten hold 4.5% to 7.5% of the sample.

The chain is made from TRBV28 and TRBJ2-3; TRBD2 matches 11 bases in the middle. Source material: whole blood. The sequence was obtained from an adult who was a healthcare worker with PCR-confirmed SARS-CoV-2 infection or an uninfected control (not recorded which). Here is the DNA: TGTGCCAGCAGTTTAAAAGTCCTAGCGGGAGGTATAGATACGCAGTATTTT. Translated, this is CASSLKVLAGGIDTQYF.